One and the same sample provided the 9 T cell receptor beta chains below, sequenced in a study of T cell changes during pregnancy in multiple sclerosis. Profiling relied on immunoSEQ multiplex PCR, and the TCRdb table lists in-frame clones only, not all of them. The sample comprises tens of thousands of clones, 93% of which are singletons, and more than 2.5% rests with the top ten. The specimen was peripheral blood, collected in the second trimester of pregnancy. These receptors were collected from a female donor with multiple sclerosis, enrolled in a pregnancy study.

The chain uses TRBV4-1 and TRBJ1-1; 8 bases align to TRBD1. The CDR3 is 16 amino acids. The J segment lost 5 bases and the V segment lost 3 bases, leaving 11 bases of the junction unmatched. Germline-derived CDR1 and CDR2 are MGHRA and YSYEKL. In DNA, the CDR3 is TGCGCCAGCAGCCAGGACAGGGTTCAGAGGTGGACTGAAGCTTTCTTT. This encodes CASSQDRVQRWTEAFF.

The CDR3 region has the DNA TGCGCCAGCAGCCAAGATGACCCTACCCTTCGGGGAGCCTCCTACAATGAGCAGTTCTTC. This gives the protein CASSQDDPTLRGASYNEQFF. This chain uses TRBV4-1 with TRBJ2-1, with D perhaps matching TRBD2 (5 bases). The ends were cut back, 0 bases at V and 0 bases at J, with 21 bases in the middle. The germline gives CDR1 MGHRA, CDR2 YSYEKL. This CDR3 is built from 20 residues.

V is TRBV7-2 and J is TRBJ1-1; TRBD1 matches at 9 bases. Germline V gene sequence: CDR1 SGHTA, CDR2 FQGNSA. The CDR3 has 17 residues. The V gene end was trimmed by 1 base and the J gene end by 1 base; junction bases not matched to a gene: 7. As DNA, the CDR3 is TGTGCCAGCAGCTTAGTGGGACAGGGTCGGAAGAACACTGAAGCTTTCTTT. Its protein is CASSLVGQGRKNTEAFF.

The rearrangement links TRBV2 to TRBJ2-2; no firm D call. From germline, CDR1 is SNHLY and CDR2 FYNNEI. This CDR3 is 11 amino acids long. V lost 6 bases to trimming and J lost 7 bases, with 6 bases between them. The CDR3 reads CASSPIGELFF. The DNA of the CDR3 is TGTGCCAGCAGCCCAATCGGGGAGCTGTTTTTT.

V usage is TRBV7-9 and J usage is TRBJ1-4; D is unresolved. V lost 5 bases and J lost 5, with 15 bases in between. This CDR3 spans 15 amino acids. Per germline, CDR1 SEHNR and CDR2 FQNEAQ (reference sequence). The CDR3 nucleotides are TGTGCCAGCAGCCAGTGGGAGGACGGAAATGAAAAACTGTTTTTT. Its protein product is CASSQWEDGNEKLFF.

The CDR3 bases are TGTGCCAGCAGCTTAGAGTTTCGGGGGAGCACCGGGGAGCTGTTTTTT. Protein: CASSLEFRGSTGELFF. V is TRBV11-2 and J is TRBJ2-2, with D possibly being TRBD2 (6 bases). Germline assignment: CDR1 SGHAT and CDR2 FQNNGV. With 0 bases removed from V and 4 bases from J, the gap between germline ends came to 12 bases. The CDR3 length is 16 residues.

The chain combines TRBV5-6 with TRBJ1-5, with 8 bases matching TRBD1. The CDR3 sequence is 12 residues long. CDR1 is SGHDT and CDR2 is YYEEEE in the germline V gene. Trimming at V came to 4 bases and at J to 8 bases, leaving 2 bases not matched to a gene. The CDR3 protein is CASSLQGEPQHF. DNA of the CDR3: TGTGCCAGCAGCCTACAGGGGGAGCCCCAGCATTTT.

This rearrangement joins TRBV5-8 to TRBJ2-7; D unresolved. V lost 7 bases to trimming and J lost 6 bases, with 11 bases between them. Germline V CDR1 and CDR2: SGHTS, YDEGEE. The CDR3 covers 11 residues. The CDR3 is CASRFGSEQYF. The DNA of the CDR3 is TGTGCCAGCCGGTTCGGGTCCGAGCAGTACTTC.

The rearrangement uses TRBV11-2 and TRBJ2-3; a possible D gene is TRBD2 (6 bases). The V end lost 2 bases, the J end lost 5 bases, and 8 bases lay between the germline ends. This CDR3 has 13 amino acids. Germline V gene lookup returns CDR1 SGHAT and CDR2 FQNNGV. This chain's CDR3 is CASSLPGVDTQYF. The CDR3, as DNA: TGTGCCAGCAGCTTACCGGGAGTAGATACGCAGTATTTT. Drawing the rest from reference TRBV11-2 and TRBJ2-3, the complete variable domain is EAGVAQSPRYKIIEKRQSVAFWCNPISGHATLYWYQQILGQGPKLLIQFQNNGVVDDSQLPKDRFSAERLKGVDSTLKIQPAKLEDSAVYLCASSLPGVDTQYFGPGTRLTVL.